This TCR beta chain was captured in a study of blood T cell repertoires in COVID-19. Sequencing was performed with immunoSEQ multiplex PCR; in TCRdb, only in-frame clones are kept and a portion is missing. The sample has about 48,000 clones, approximately 80% seen once. This CDR3 is built from 14 residues. CDR1 SGHTA and CDR2 FQGNSA come from the germline V gene. The J segment lost 5 bases and the V segment lost 1 base, leaving 5 bases of the junction unmatched. The V gene is TRBV7-2, the J gene TRBJ2-7; the match to TRBD1 covers 7 bases. The sample consisted of peripheral blood. The sequence derives from a human donor with active or convalescent COVID-19. The donor label of this sample is uncertain. The CDR3: CASSLGATGNEQYF. Here the CDR3 DNA reads TGTGCCAGCAGCTTAGGGGCGACAGGGAACGAGCAGTACTTC. Together with reference TRBV7-2 and TRBJ2-7, the CDR3 gives the full variable domain: GAGVSQSPSNKVTEKGKDVELRCDPISGHTALYWYRQSLGQGLEFLIYFQGNSAPDKSGLPSDRFSAERTGGSVSTLTIQRTQQEDSAVYLCASSLGATGNEQYFGPGTRLTVT.